A few counts support the clone carrying this T cell receptor (beta chain). The record originates from a study of blood T cell repertoires in COVID-19. Study background: The United States, Italy and Spain were the sources of the acute and convalescent COVID-19 samples. Nucleic acid was either cDNA or gDNA, and it came from T cells, B-cell-depleted T cells, or PBMCs.

Per germline, CDR1 MGHRA and CDR2 YSYEKL. This CDR3 region has 17 residues. Trimming took off 3 bases at V and 0 bases at J, with 15 bases between the two ends. Original handling: Cell counts per sample came from amplifying reference gene primers. Data came from immunoSEQ multiplex PCR; TCRdb stores just in-frame clones and leaves some out. The D gene and trimming were derived from the DNA, and the V and J assignments and clone size from that table. Altogether 190,000 or so clones are present, 87% being singletons, with the ten largest covering approximately 2.7%. V usage is TRBV4-1 and J usage is TRBJ1-3, with D maybe TRBD1 (6 bases). The source of this sequence is a man aged 35 to 55 with active or convalescent COVID-19. The sequencing sample was made of peripheral blood. As DNA, the CDR3 is TGCGCCAGCAGCCAGACAGGTACGGATGTCTCTGGAAACACCATATATTTT. This gives the protein CASSQTGTDVSGNTIYF.